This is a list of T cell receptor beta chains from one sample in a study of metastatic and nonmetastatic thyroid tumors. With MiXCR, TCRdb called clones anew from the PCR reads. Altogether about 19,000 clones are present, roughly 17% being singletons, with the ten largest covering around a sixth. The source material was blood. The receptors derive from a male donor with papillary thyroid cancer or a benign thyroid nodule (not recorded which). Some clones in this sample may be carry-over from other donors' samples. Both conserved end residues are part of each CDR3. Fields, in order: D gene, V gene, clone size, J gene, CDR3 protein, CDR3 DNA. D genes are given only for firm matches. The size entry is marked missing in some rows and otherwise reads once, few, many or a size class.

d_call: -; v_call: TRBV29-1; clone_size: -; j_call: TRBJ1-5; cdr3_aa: CSVLEAPNHPQHF; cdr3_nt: TGCAGCGTTTTGGAGGCTCCAAATCATCCCCAGCATTTT
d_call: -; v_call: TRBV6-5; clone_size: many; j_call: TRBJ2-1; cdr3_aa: CASTSQGGGASYNEQFF; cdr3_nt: TGTGCCAGCACCTCCCAAGGGGGCGGGGCCTCCTACAATGAGCAGTTCTTC
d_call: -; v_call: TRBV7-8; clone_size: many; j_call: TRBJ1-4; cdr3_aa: CASSLIGPGDEKLFF; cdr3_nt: TGTGCCAGCAGCTTAATCGGACCTGGGGATGAAAAACTGTTTTTT
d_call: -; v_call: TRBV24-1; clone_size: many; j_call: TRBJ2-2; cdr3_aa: CATSDFQDTGELFF; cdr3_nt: TGTGCCACCAGTGATTTCCAGGACACCGGGGAGCTGTTTTTT
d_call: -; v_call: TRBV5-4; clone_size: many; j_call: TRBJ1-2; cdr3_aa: CASSLEVQGGGYTF; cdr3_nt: TGTGCCAGCAGCTTGGAGGTTCAGGGTGGTGGCTACACCTTC
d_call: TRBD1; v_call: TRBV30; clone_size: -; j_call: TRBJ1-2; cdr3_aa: CAWSRGTGEDGYTF; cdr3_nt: TGTGCCTGGAGTAGGGGGACAGGGGAAGACGGCTACACCTTC
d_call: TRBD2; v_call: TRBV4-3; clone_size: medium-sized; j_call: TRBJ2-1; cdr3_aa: CASSRSGLANNEQFF; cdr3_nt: TGCGCCAGCAGCCGATCAGGACTAGCAAACAATGAGCAGTTCTTC
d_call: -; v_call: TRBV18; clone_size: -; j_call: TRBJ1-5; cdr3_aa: CTSSSDGYSNQPQHF; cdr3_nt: TGTACCAGCTCTTCGGACGGATATAGCAATCAGCCCCAGCATTTT
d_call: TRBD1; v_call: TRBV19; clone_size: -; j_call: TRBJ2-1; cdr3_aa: CASSTDRGNEQFF; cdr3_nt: TGTGCCAGTAGTACGGACAGGGGGAATGAGCAGTTCTTC
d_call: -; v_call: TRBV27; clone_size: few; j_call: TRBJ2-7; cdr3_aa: CASSSGTDRYEQYF; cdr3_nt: TGTGCCAGCAGTAGCGGGACGGACAGATACGAGCAGTACTTC
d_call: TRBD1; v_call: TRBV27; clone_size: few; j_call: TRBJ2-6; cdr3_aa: CASSLRGQVSSGANVLTF; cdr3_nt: TGTGCCAGCAGTTTAAGGGGACAGGTGAGCTCTGGGGCCAACGTCCTGACTTTC
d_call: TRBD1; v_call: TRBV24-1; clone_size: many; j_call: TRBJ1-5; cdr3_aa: CASGTGGMDQPQHF; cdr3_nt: TGTGCCTCTGGGACAGGGGGCATGGATCAGCCCCAGCATTTT
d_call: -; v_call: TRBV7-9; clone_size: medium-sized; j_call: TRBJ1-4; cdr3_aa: CASSPYTGAPIEEKLFF; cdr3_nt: TGTGCCAGCAGCCCGTACACCGGGGCCCCAATTGAAGAAAAACTGTTTTTT
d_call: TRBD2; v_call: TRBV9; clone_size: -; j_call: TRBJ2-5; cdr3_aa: CASSAPRRGPSGTETQYF; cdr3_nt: TGTGCCAGCAGCGCCCCCCGTCGGGGCCCTAGCGGGACAGAGACCCAGTACTTC
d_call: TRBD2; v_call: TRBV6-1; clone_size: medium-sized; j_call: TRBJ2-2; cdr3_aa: CASRISGANTGELFF; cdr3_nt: TGTGCCAGCAGGATAAGCGGGGCGAACACCGGGGAGCTGTTTTTT
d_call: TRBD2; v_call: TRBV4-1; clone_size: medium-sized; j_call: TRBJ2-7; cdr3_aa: CASSQVASGNYEQYF; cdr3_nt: TGCGCCAGCAGCCAAGTGGCTAGCGGGAACTACGAGCAGTACTTC
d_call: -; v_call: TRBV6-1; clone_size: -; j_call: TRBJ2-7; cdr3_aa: CASRATTGMSYEQYF; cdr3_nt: TGTGCCAGCAGAGCCACCACAGGGATGTCCTACGAGCAGTACTTC
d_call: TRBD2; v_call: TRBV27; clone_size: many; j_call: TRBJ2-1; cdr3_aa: CASSSLAGSGNEQFF; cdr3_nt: TGTGCCAGCAGTTCACTAGCGGGATCGGGCAATGAGCAGTTCTTC
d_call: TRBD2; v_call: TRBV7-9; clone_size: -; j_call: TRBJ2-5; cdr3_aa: CASSLSDRGGNQETQYF; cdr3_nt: TGTGCCAGCAGCTTATCAGATCGGGGGGGAAACCAAGAGACCCAGTACTTC
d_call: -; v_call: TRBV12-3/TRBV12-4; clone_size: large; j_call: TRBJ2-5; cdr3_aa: CASSLGYPGTKKETQYF; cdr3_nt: TGTGCCAGCAGTCTGGGATACCCCGGGACAAAGAAAGAGACCCAGTACTTC
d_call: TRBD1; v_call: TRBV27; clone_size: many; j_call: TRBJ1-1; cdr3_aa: CASSLSIWGRGSTEAFF; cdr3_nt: TGTGCCAGCAGTTTATCGATATGGGGCAGGGGGTCCACTGAAGCTTTCTTT
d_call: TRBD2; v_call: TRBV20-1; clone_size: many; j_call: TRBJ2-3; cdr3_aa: CSARPSGRVSTDTQYF; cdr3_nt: TGCAGTGCTAGGCCTAGCGGGAGAGTTAGCACAGATACGCAGTATTTT
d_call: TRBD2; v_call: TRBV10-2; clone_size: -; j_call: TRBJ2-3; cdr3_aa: CASSDRLAVGYNADTQCF; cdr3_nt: TGCGCCAGCAGTGATAGGCTAGCGGTAGGGTATAATGCAGATACGCAGTGTTTT
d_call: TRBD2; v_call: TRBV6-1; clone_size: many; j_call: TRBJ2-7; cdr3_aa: CASSEHSGSLEQYF; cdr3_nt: TGTGCCAGCAGTGAACATAGCGGGTCGCTCGAGCAGTACTTC